This TCR beta chain stems from a study of blood T cell repertoires in COVID-19. Here immunoSEQ multiplex PCR was the method, and the copy in TCRdb shows in-frame clones only, minus some. The data show approximately 93,000 clones, with around two thirds seen just once and about 3.9% held by the top ten. The source is an older man with COVID-19, enrolled during active disease. The sequencing sample was made of peripheral blood.

CDR3 bases: TGTGCCAGCTCACAACTAGCGGGTATCGAGCAGTACTTC. The encoded protein is CASSQLAGIEQYF. J is TRBJ2-7 and V is TRBV18; 9 bases agree with TRBD2. The CDR3 runs 13 residues. The germline CDR1 and CDR2 sequences are KGHSH and LQKENI. The junction had 4 bases not matched to a gene; V was cut back by 4 bases and J by 6 bases. Based on the CDR3 plus reference TRBV18 and TRBJ2-7, the full variable domain is NAGVMQNPRHLVRRRGQEARLRCSPMKGHSHVYWYRQLPEEGLKFMVYLQKENIIDESGMPKERFSAEFPKEGPSILRIQQVVRGDSAAYFCASSQLAGIEQYFGPGTRLTVT.